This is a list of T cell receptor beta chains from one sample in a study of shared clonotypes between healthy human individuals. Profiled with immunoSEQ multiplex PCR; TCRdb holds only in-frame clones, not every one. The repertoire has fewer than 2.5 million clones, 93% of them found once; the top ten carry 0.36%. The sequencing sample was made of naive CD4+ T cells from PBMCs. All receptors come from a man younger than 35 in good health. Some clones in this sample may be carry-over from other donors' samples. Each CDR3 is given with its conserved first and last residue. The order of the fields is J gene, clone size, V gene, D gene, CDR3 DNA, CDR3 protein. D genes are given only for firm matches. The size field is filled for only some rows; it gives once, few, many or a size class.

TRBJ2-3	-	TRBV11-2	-	TGTGCCAGCAGCCAGGAGAGGGGGGATACGCAGTATTTT	CASSQERGDTQYF
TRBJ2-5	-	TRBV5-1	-	TGCGCCAGCAGCTCCCCGACAGGCCAAGAGACCCAGTACTTC	CASSSPTGQETQYF
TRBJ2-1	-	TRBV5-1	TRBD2	TGCGCCAGCAGCTTCCCACATGGGAGGGTCGACAATGAGCAGTTCTTC	CASSFPHGRVDNEQFF
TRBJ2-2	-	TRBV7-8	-	TGTGCCAGCAGCTTAGGAAGGGGGGGCACCGGGGAGCTGTTTTTT	CASSLGRGGTGELFF
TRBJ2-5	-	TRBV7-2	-	TGTGCCAGCAGCCGGGACCGAGGAGAGACCCAGTACTTC	CASSRDRGETQYF
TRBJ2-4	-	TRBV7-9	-	TGTGCCAGCAGCCTCTCGGGGCATGGGAACATTCAGTACTTC	CASSLSGHGNIQYF
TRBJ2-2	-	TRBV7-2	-	TGTGCCAGCAGGAACTCGGGGGCCGGGGAGCTGTTTTTT	CASRNSGAGELFF
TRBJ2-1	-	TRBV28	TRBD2	TGTGCCAGCAGTCCTCACGGGGGGGCCCCATACAATGAGCAGTTCTTC	CASSPHGGAPYNEQFF
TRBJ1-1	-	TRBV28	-	TGTGCCAGCAGTTCCCCCATAGGGGGGGGTCACACTGAAGCTTTCTTT	CASSSPIGGGHTEAFF
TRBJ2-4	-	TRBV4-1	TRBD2	TGCGCCAGCAGCCCGGGACTAGCGGGAGGGATAGCCAAAAACATTCAGTACTTC	CASSPGLAGGIAKNIQYF
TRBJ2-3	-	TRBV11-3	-	TGTGCCAGCAGCTTAGGGGGCACAGATACGCAGTATTTT	CASSLGGTDTQYF
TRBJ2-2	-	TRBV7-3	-	TGTGCCAGCAGTTATTACACCGGGGAGCTGTTTTTT	CASSYYTGELFF
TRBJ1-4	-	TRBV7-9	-	TGTGCCAGCAGTCCTGGACGTGGTGAAAAACTGTTTTTT	CASSPGRGEKLFF
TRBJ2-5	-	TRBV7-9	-	TGTGCCAGCAGCTCGGGTGAGACCCAGTACTTC	CASSSGETQYF
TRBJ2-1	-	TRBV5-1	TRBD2	TGCGCCAGCAGCCGCCCGGGACTAGCGGGAGGGAATGAGCAGTTCTTC	CASSRPGLAGGNEQFF
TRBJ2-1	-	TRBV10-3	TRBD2	TGTGCCATCAGTGGCCTCGGGACTAGCGGGAGGACAAGTTACAATGAGCAGTTCTTC	CAISGLGTSGRTSYNEQFF
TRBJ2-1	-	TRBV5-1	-	TGCGCCAGCAGCTTGGGATTCGGGGCCTACAATGAGCAGTTCTTC	CASSLGFGAYNEQFF
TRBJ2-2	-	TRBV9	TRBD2	TGTGCCAGCAGCGTAACCTCTAGCGGGAGCGGCGGGGAGCTGTTTTTT	CASSVTSSGSGGELFF
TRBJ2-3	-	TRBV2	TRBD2	TGTGCCAGCACCGGAGCGGGAGCCGCAGATACGCAGTATTTT	CASTGAGAADTQYF
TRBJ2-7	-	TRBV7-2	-	TGTGCCAGCAGCCCGCAACGGGACACCCAGACGTACTTC	CASSPQRDTQTYF
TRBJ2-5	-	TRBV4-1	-	TGCGCCAGCAGCCTCTCCCGCGGCAGACAAGAGACCCAGTACTTC	CASSLSRGRQETQYF
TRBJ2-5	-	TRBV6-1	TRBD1	TGTGCCAGCGGACAGGGTTTTTTCCAAGAGACCCAGTACTTC	CASGQGFFQETQYF
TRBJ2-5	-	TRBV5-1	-	TGCGCCAGCAGCCACCGGGAACCTCAAGAGACCCAGTACTTC	CASSHREPQETQYF
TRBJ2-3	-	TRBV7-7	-	TGTGCCAGCAGCTTATCTGGACTACATACGCAGTATTTT	CASSLSGLHTQYF
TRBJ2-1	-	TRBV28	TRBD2	TGTGCCAGCAGTAGAAAGGAGACTAGCGGGCCTTGGGGGCAGAATGAGCAGTTCTTC	CASSRKETSGPWGQNEQFF
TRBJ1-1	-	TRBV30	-	TGTGCCTGGAGTGTTTTGTTCAGTATGAACACTGAAGCTTTCTTT	CAWSVLFSMNTEAFF
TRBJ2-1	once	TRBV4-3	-	TGCGCCAGCAGCCAAGATTTAGTGATAAATGAGCAGTTCTTC	CASSQDLVINEQFF
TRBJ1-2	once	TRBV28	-	TGTGCCAGCAGTACACGATTCTCATCCGGCTACACCTTC	CASSTRFSSGYTF
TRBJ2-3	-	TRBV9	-	TGTGCCAGCAGCTCTGACCAGACGTCAGGAGATACGCAGTATTTT	CASSSDQTSGDTQYF
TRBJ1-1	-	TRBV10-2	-	TGCGCCAGCAGTGGATCCGGGGGGGTATCGAACACTGAAGCTTTCTTT	CASSGSGGVSNTEAFF
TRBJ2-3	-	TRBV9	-	TGTGCCACAGGCATTGGGGCAGACACAGATACGCAGTATTTT	CATGIGADTDTQYF
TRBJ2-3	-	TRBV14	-	TGTGCCAGCAGCCAAGATCCCAGTAGCACAGATACGCAGTATTTT	CASSQDPSSTDTQYF
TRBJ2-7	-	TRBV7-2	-	TGTGCCAGCAGCAAAAGAGACAGAGCCTACGAGCAGTACTTC	CASSKRDRAYEQYF
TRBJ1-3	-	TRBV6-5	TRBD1	TGTGCCAGCATGGACAGGGGAGTTGGAAACACCATATATTTT	CASMDRGVGNTIYF
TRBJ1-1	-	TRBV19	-	TGTGCCAGTAGTATAGGATCTGTTAACACTGAAGCTTTCTTT	CASSIGSVNTEAFF
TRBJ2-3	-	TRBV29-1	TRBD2	TGCAGCGTTAGGAGTAGCGGGGCCACAGATACGCAGTATTTT	CSVRSSGATDTQYF
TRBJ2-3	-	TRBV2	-	TGTGCCAGCAGTGATCGACTGAGTACGCAGTATTTT	CASSDRLSTQYF
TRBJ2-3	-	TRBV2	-	TGTGCCAGCAGTGGTTCAGGGAAAGGCACAGATACGCAGTATTTT	CASSGSGKGTDTQYF
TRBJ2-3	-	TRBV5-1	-	TGCGCCAGCAGCTCGGGGGATACAGATACGCAGTATTTT	CASSSGDTDTQYF
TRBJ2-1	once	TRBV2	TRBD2	TGTGCCAGCAGTGGGCTCCCTTGGCTCACTAGCGGAAACAATGAGCAGTTCTTC	CASSGLPWLTSGNNEQFF
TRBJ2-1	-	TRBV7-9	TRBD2	TGTGCCAGCCTACCCCTCCTCGGGACTAGCGAGGACAATGAGCAGTTCTTC	CASLPLLGTSEDNEQFF
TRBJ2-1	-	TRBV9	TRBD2	TGTGCCAGCAGCGTTATAGCGGGAGAGACCAATGAGCAGTTCTTC	CASSVIAGETNEQFF
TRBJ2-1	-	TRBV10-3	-	TGTGCCATCGGAGTGAAGTTTAGGCAGGGTTTAGGGAATGAGCAGTTCTTC	CAIGVKFRQGLGNEQFF
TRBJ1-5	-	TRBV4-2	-	TGTGCCAGCAGCCTGGAAAGGGGTGCAGGGCTGAGCAATCAGCCCCAGCATTTT	CASSLERGAGLSNQPQHF
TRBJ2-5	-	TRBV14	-	TGTGCCAGCAGCCCAATCTACGGTGAGACCCAGTACTTC	CASSPIYGETQYF
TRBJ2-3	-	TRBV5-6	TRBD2	TGTGCCAGCAGCTTATATAGCGGGAGGGCCTCAGATACGCAGTATTTT	CASSLYSGRASDTQYF